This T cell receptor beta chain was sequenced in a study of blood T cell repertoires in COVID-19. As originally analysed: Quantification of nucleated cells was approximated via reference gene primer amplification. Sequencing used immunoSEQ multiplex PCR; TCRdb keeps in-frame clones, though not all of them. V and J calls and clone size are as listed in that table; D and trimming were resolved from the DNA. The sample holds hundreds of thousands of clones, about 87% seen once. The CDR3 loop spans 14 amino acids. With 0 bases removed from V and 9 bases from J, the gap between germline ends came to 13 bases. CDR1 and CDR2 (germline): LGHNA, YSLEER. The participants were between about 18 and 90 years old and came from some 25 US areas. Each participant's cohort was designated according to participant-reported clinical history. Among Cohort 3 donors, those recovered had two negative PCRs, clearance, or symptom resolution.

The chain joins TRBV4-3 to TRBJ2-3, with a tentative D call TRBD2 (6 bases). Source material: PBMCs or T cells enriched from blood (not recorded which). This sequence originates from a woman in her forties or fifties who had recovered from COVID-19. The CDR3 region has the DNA TGCGCCAGCAGCCAAGAGAGCGGGCCGAGGACGCAGTATTTT. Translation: CASSQESGPRTQYF.